A single sample gave rise to the 22 T cell receptor beta chains below, sequenced in a study of blood T cell repertoires in COVID-19. Libraries were prepared by immunoSEQ multiplex PCR; TCRdb keeps only in-frame clonotypes and omits some of them. The sample has just over 350,000 clones, roughly 87% seen once; the top ten hold 2.5% to 3%. Sequencing was done on a sample of PBMCs or T cells enriched from blood (not recorded which). The receptors here all came from a woman in her 30s who had recovered from COVID-19.

There are a few counts of this clone. This chain joins TRBV19 and TRBJ1-3; D may be TRBD1 (6 bases). The germline V gene encodes CDR1 LNHDA and CDR2 SQIVND (reference sequence). The CDR3 is made up of 13 amino acids. V dropped 2 bases and J dropped 11 bases, with 13 bases sitting between them. CDR3: CASSILTGGSIYF. Written as DNA, the CDR3 is TGTGCCAGTAGTATATTGACAGGAGGATCCATATATTTT. Full variable domain (rest looked up from reference TRBV19 and TRBJ1-3): DGGITQSPKYLFRKEGQNVTLSCEQNLNHDAMYWYRQDPGQGLRLIYYSQIVNDFQKGDIAEGYSVSREKKESFPLTVTSAQKNPTAFYLCASSILTGGSIYFGEGSWLTVV.

This chain joins TRBV19 and TRBJ2-1; 14 bases fit TRBD2. Germline V gives CDR1 LNHDA, CDR2 SQIVND (reference sequence). The V gene end was trimmed by 6 bases and the J gene end by 7 bases; junction bases not matched to a gene: 11. This CDR3 has 17 residues. CDR3 residues: CASSLTGTSGSVNEQFF. The DNA for the CDR3 is TGTGCCAGTAGCTTGACCGGGACTAGCGGGAGTGTGAATGAGCAGTTCTTC.

The rearrangement uses TRBV18 and TRBJ2-1, with D perhaps matching TRBD2 (5 bases). This CDR3 has 15 amino acids. V dropped 2 bases and J dropped 8 bases, with 16 bases sitting between them. CDR1 is KGHSH and CDR2 is LQKENI in the germline V gene. The CDR3 sequence is CASSPEGSALDEQFF. CDR3 in DNA: TGTGCCAGCTCACCAGAGGGCTCGGCGTTGGATGAGCAGTTCTTC.

On this clone: The same CDR3 can be traced to other DNA sequences in this sample. The chain recombines TRBV30 with TRBJ1-2, with D maybe TRBD1 (5 bases). Germline assignment: CDR1 GTSNPN and CDR2 SVGIG (reference sequence). V lost 4 bases and J lost 8, with 14 bases in between. The CDR3 runs 12 residues. Here the CDR3 reads CAWTPGGYGYTF. In DNA form, the CDR3 reads TGTGCCTGGACCCCTGGGGGGTACGGCTACACCTTC.

The V gene is TRBV10-2, the J gene TRBJ1-1; 8 bases map to TRBD1. The V gene's germline CDR1 is WSHSY and CDR2 SAAADI. With V trimmed by 2 bases and J by 8 bases, 1 base remained unmatched. The CDR3 consists of 12 residues. CDR3 in amino acids: CASSERDREAFF. The CDR3 DNA is TGCGCCAGCAGTGAGCGGGACAGGGAAGCTTTCTTT.

V gene TRBV18 combines with J gene TRBJ2-1; 8 nucleotides align to TRBD1. Unmatched junction bases numbered 5, after V lost 3 bases and J lost 7 bases. The germline V gene has CDR1 KGHSH and CDR2 LQKENI. The CDR3 contains 14 residues. CDR3 protein: CASSPLTGENEQFF. For the CDR3, the DNA is TGTGCCAGCTCACCCTTGACAGGGGAGAATGAGCAGTTCTTC.

The genes are TRBV5-1 and TRBJ2-7; 10 positions match TRBD1. This CDR3 contains 15 residues. The germline CDR1 and CDR2 sequences are SGHRS and YFSETQ. V was clipped by 2 bases and J by 7 bases; unmatched bases: 9. The CDR3 loop reads CASSFRQGAGEEQYF. Here the CDR3 DNA reads TGCGCCAGCAGCTTCCGACAGGGGGCTGGGGAAGAGCAGTACTTC.

CDR3 sequence: CASSPGSGSSYNEQFF. The CDR3 nucleotides are TGTGCCAGCAGCCCCGGCAGCGGGAGCTCCTACAATGAGCAGTTCTTC. This chain links TRBV27 with TRBJ2-1; 8 bases fit TRBD2. The length of the CDR3 is 16 residues. Per germline, CDR1 MNHEY and CDR2 SMNVEV (reference sequence). V lost 6 bases, J lost 0 bases, and 7 bases stayed unmatched.

V and J are TRBV28 and TRBJ1-5, with 9 nucleotides matching TRBD1. The J segment lost 1 base and the V segment lost 4 bases, leaving 17 bases of the junction unmatched. CDR1 is MDHEN, CDR2 SYDVKM, per germline. This CDR3 has 20 residues. CDR3 bases: TGTGCCAGCAGTTCGAGCGCCGGGACAGGGATGAGTACGAGCAATCAGCCCCAGCATTTT. This gives the protein CASSSSAGTGMSTSNQPQHF.

This CDR3 reads CSVIEGAKAFF. The CDR3 region has the DNA TGCAGCGTTATAGAGGGGGCCAAAGCTTTCTTT. The genes are TRBV29-1 and TRBJ1-1; 7 bases are shared with TRBD1. Germline V lookup: CDR1 SQVTM, CDR2 ANQGSEA. CDR3 length equals 11 residues. V dropped 5 bases and J dropped 9; count of bases not matched to a gene: 6.

This clone appeared once. The rearrangement links TRBV7-9 to TRBJ1-5, with D unresolved. This CDR3 has 15 amino acids. Germline V gene lookup returns CDR1 SEHNR and CDR2 FQNEAQ (reference sequence). The germline V and J ends were trimmed by 5 bases and 2 bases, with 13 bases remaining between them. The CDR3 DNA follows: TGTGCCAGCAGCCTGGGAGGGAATCGCAATCAGCCCCAGCATTTT. This sequence encodes CASSLGGNRNQPQHF.

The J gene is TRBJ2-7, the V gene TRBV5-1; 13 nucleotides agree with TRBD2. Germline loops: CDR1 SGHRS, CDR2 YFSETQ. This CDR3 is built from 16 residues. Losses at the gene ends were 4 bases for V and 3 bases for J; bases not matched to a gene: 7. DNA for the CDR3: TGCGCCAGCAGCCTATCGACTAGCGGGGGGATCTACGAGCAGTACTTC. This gives the protein CASSLSTSGGIYEQYF.

The rearrangement links TRBV15 to TRBJ2-1; no firm D call. The CDR3 is 13 residues long. CDR1 is LNHNV, CDR2 YYDKDF, per germline (reference sequence). The V gene lost 0 bases and the J gene lost 8 bases, with 8 bases spanning the gap. For the CDR3, the DNA is TGTGCCACCAGCAGAGAAAGAGGCCATGAGCAGTTCTTC. Protein sequence: CATSRERGHEQFF. The entire variable domain, with the rest obtained from reference TRBV15 and TRBJ2-1, is as follows: DAMVIQNPRYQVTQFGKPVTLSCSQTLNHNVMYWYQQKSSQAPKLLFHYYDKDFNNEADTPDNFQSRRPNTSFCFLDIRSPGLGDTAMYLCATSRERGHEQFFGPGTRLTVL.

This clone appeared once. The chain has TRBV28 and TRBJ2-7; D unresolved. V gave up 8 bases and J gave up 2 bases, with 13 bases separating them. The CDR3 is made up of 13 amino acids. CDR1 is MDHEN, CDR2 SYDVKM, per germline. For the CDR3, the DNA is TGTGCCAGCGTCAATCCCCCAACCTACGAGCAGTACTTC. Translating gives CASVNPPTYEQYF. Using reference TRBV28 and TRBJ2-7 for the parts outside the CDR3, the full variable domain is DVKVTQSSRYLVKRTGEKVFLECVQDMDHENMFWYRQDPGLGLRLIYFSYDVKMKEKGDIPEGYSVSREKKERFSLILESASTNQTSMYLCASVNPPTYEQYFGPGTRLTVT.

V is TRBV5-1 and J is TRBJ2-2; 7 positions match TRBD2. The J segment lost 6 bases and the V segment lost 1 base, leaving 12 bases of the junction unmatched. The germline V gene has CDR1 SGHRS and CDR2 YFSETQ. The CDR3 has 17 amino acids. CDR3 sequence reads: CASSLLLAEDGAGELFF. CDR3 nucleotides: TGCGCCAGCAGCTTGTTGCTAGCGGAGGATGGGGCCGGGGAGCTGTTTTTT. The entire variable domain, with the rest obtained from reference TRBV5-1 and TRBJ2-2, is as follows: KAGVTQTPRYLIKTRGQQVTLSCSPISGHRSVSWYQQTPGQGLQFLFEYFSETQRNKGNFPGRFSGRQFSNSRSEMNVSTLELGDSALYLCASSLLLAEDGAGELFFGEGSRLTVL.

The J gene is TRBJ1-5, the V gene TRBV19, with TRBD1 identical over 7 bases. Per the germline V gene, CDR1 is LNHDA and CDR2 is SQIVND (reference sequence). The CDR3 sequence is 13 residues long. V was pared by 5 bases and J by 7 bases, with 5 bases of the junction left unmatched. The CDR3 sequence is CASSDRAGQPQHF. CDR3 bases: TGTGCCAGTAGTGACAGGGCCGGGCAGCCCCAGCATTTT.

The gene calls are TRBV19 and TRBJ2-1; 7 nucleotides align to TRBD2. Trimming at V came to 5 bases and at J to 2 bases, leaving 6 bases not matched to a gene. The CDR3 has 15 residues. In germline, CDR1 is LNHDA, CDR2 SQIVND (reference sequence). CDR3 DNA sequence: TGTGCCAGTAGTGCGAGCGGGGTGGCCTACAATGAGCAGTTCTTC. Amino acids: CASSASGVAYNEQFF.

This clone came up once. Written as DNA, the CDR3 is TGTGCCAGCAGTTTTGGGTTTGGGGCCAATGAGCAGTTCTTC. Residues: CASSFGFGANEQFF. The chain combines TRBV27 with TRBJ2-1, with a possible D match to TRBD1 (5 bases). Trimming pared 3 bases from V and 6 bases from J, leaving 12 bases between. This CDR3 is 14 amino acids long. The V gene's germline CDR1 is MNHEY and CDR2 SMNVEV (reference sequence).

V and J are TRBV5-8 and TRBJ2-2, with D tentatively TRBD1 (5 bases). CDR1 and CDR2 (germline): SGHTS, YDEGEE. The CDR3 spans 12 residues. The ends were cut back, 4 bases at V and 7 bases at J, with 8 bases in the middle. CDR3 sequence reads: CASSDDSGELFF. CDR3 bases: TGTGCCAGCAGCGACGACAGCGGGGAGCTGTTTTTT.

The chain is built from TRBV10-3 and TRBJ2-1; 7 bases are a match to TRBD2. Germline V lookup: CDR1 ENHRY, CDR2 SYGVKD. V shed 0 bases, J shed 3 bases, and the junction held 2 bases outside the gene matches. This CDR3 is built from 15 residues. CDR3 amino acids: CAISESGTNYNEQFF. The CDR3 DNA sequence: TGTGCCATCAGTGAGTCTGGGACTAACTACAATGAGCAGTTCTTC.

This clone was seen just once. V gene TRBV7-8 combines with J gene TRBJ2-5; TRBD2 matches at 7 bases. Germline loops: CDR1 SGHVS, CDR2 FQNEAQ. With V trimmed by 2 bases and J by 2 bases, 2 bases remained unmatched. CDR3 length equals 14 residues. The CDR3: CASSLLGGQETQYF. In DNA form, the CDR3 reads TGTGCCAGCAGCTTACTGGGGGGGCAAGAGACCCAGTACTTC.

The rearrangement links TRBV19 to TRBJ1-2, with a tentative D call TRBD1 (5 bases). This CDR3 is built from 11 residues. Trimming pared 7 bases from V and 4 bases from J, leaving 7 bases between. The V gene's germline CDR1 is LNHDA and CDR2 SQIVND (reference sequence). CDR3: CASTDSYGYTF. CDR3 DNA: TGTGCCAGTACCGACAGCTATGGCTACACCTTC.